The 11 T cell receptor beta chains listed next were all sequenced from one sample in a study of graft-versus-host responses after intestinal transplantation. TCRdb keeps only in-frame clones here, not all; method: immunoSEQ multiplex PCR. The repertoire holds nearly 95,000 clones, 85% to 95% seen once, with approximately 2% in the top ten. No antigen is known for these receptors. The sample in question was unstimulated CD8+ T cells sorted from spleen or lymph node cells, obtained before intestinal transplant. The receptors shown here come from a human donor who received an intestinal transplant.

The rearrangement links TRBV27 to TRBJ2-1; the match to TRBD1 covers 9 bases. Germline values: CDR1 MNHEY, CDR2 SMNVEV (reference sequence). Losses at the gene ends were 2 bases for V and 7 bases for J; bases not matched to a gene: 12. The CDR3 is 17 amino acids. CDR3 loop: CASSLRSGDRVGNEQFF. The CDR3 DNA reads as TGTGCCAGCAGTTTAAGGTCCGGGGACAGGGTGGGAAATGAGCAGTTCTTC.

V gene TRBV27 combines with J gene TRBJ2-1, with 9 bases lining up with TRBD1. The length of the CDR3 is 14 residues. The trim removed 4 bases at V and 8 bases at J, leaving 6 bases unmatched. Germline-derived CDR1 and CDR2 are MNHEY and SMNVEV (reference sequence). The CDR3 is CASSSTGGGDEQFF. The CDR3, as DNA: TGTGCCAGCAGTTCGACAGGGGGTGGGGATGAGCAGTTCTTC.

This clone has just one count. The rearrangement joins TRBV13 to TRBJ1-1; 7 nucleotides line up with TRBD1. Germline V gene lookup returns CDR1 PRHDT and CDR2 FYEKMQ (reference sequence). J lost 1 base, V lost 5 bases, and 7 bases had no gene match. There are 15 residues in the CDR3. CDR3 sequence: CASSGRTGPNTEAFF. The CDR3 DNA reads as TGTGCCAGCAGCGGACGGACAGGCCCGAACACTGAAGCTTTCTTT.

This clone has just one count. This rearrangement joins TRBV7-9 to TRBJ1-2; 8 bases are a match to TRBD1. V shed 1 base and J 5 bases; nucleotides not matched to a gene: 6. The CDR3 is made up of 15 amino acids. Germline V CDR1 and CDR2: SEHNR, FQNEAQ (reference sequence). CDR3 DNA: TGTGCCAGCAGCTTAGTCCCGGACAGGGAATATGGCTACACCTTC. It codes for CASSLVPDREYGYTF. Together with reference TRBV7-9 and TRBJ1-2, the CDR3 gives the full variable domain: DTGVSQNPRHKITKRGQNVTFRCDPISEHNRLYWYRQTLGQGPEFLTYFQNEAQLEKSRLLSDRFSAERPKGSFSTLEIQRTEQGDSAMYLCASSLVPDREYGYTFGSGTRLTVV.

This chain joins TRBV27 and TRBJ2-7; D may be TRBD2 (6 bases). CDR3 size: 12 residues. Between the trimmed V and J ends, which lost 6 bases and 5 bases, there was a span of 11 bases. Looked up from germline, CDR1 is MNHEY and CDR2 is SMNVEV (reference sequence). This CDR3 reads CASRNIADEQYF. CDR3 coding DNA: TGTGCCAGCAGGAATATAGCGGACGAGCAGTACTTC.

The CDR3: CASSPYSGGPGGEQYF. DNA of the CDR3: TGCGCCAGCAGCCCCTATAGCGGGGGCCCAGGTGGCGAGCAGTACTTC. V gene TRBV4-3 combines with J gene TRBJ2-7; 9 bases fit TRBD2. CDR3 length: 16 residues. Germline V CDR1 and CDR2: LGHNA, YSLEER. V gave up 4 bases and J gave up 6 bases; unmatched junction bases: 13.

The chain uses TRBV4-1 and TRBJ1-5; 12 bases match TRBD1. Germline lookup yields CDR1 MGHRA and CDR2 YSYEKL. The length of the CDR3 is 18 residues. V lost 3 bases and J lost 9; bases outside the gene matches: 15. Written as DNA, the CDR3 is TGCGCCAGCAGCCAGACAAGAGGGACAGGGGGCGCTATTCGGCCCCAGCATTTT. This encodes CASSQTRGTGGAIRPQHF.

The J gene is TRBJ1-1, the V gene TRBV6-6, with unresolved D. Germline values: CDR1 MNHNY, CDR2 SVGAGI (reference sequence). There are 13 residues in the CDR3. V gave up 8 bases and J gave up 0 bases, with 10 bases separating them. DNA for the CDR3: TGTGCCAGCGGCGGCAGATTGAACACTGAAGCTTTCTTT. Translated: CASGGRLNTEAFF.

The chain links TRBV30 to TRBJ1-5; a possible D gene is TRBD1 (6 bases). V was trimmed by 3 bases and J by 1 base, leaving 10 bases between them. This CDR3 region has 14 residues. Per the germline V gene, CDR1 is GTSNPN and CDR2 is SVGIG (reference sequence). The CDR3 loop is CAWRRGGSNQPQHF. In DNA, the CDR3 is TGTGCCTGGAGGAGGGGGGGAAGCAATCAGCCCCAGCATTTT.

V gene TRBV7-8 combines with J gene TRBJ2-1; 11 bases are shared with TRBD2. The CDR3 consists of 15 residues. With 3 bases clipped from V and 4 bases from J, the junction kept 2 bases outside the gene matches. Germline lookup yields CDR1 SGHVS and CDR2 FQNEAQ. This CDR3 is CASSLGLAVYNEQFF. CDR3 nucleotides: TGTGCCAGCAGCTTGGGACTAGCGGTTTACAATGAGCAGTTCTTC.

The chain carries TRBV5-6 and TRBJ1-5, with D unresolved. The V gene's germline CDR1 is SGHDT and CDR2 YYEEEE. V dropped 2 bases and J dropped 7 bases, with 13 bases sitting between them. The CDR3 is 14 residues long. CDR3 protein: CASSLGLGTQPQHF. The CDR3 DNA sequence: TGTGCCAGCAGCTTAGGACTCGGCACGCAGCCCCAGCATTTT.